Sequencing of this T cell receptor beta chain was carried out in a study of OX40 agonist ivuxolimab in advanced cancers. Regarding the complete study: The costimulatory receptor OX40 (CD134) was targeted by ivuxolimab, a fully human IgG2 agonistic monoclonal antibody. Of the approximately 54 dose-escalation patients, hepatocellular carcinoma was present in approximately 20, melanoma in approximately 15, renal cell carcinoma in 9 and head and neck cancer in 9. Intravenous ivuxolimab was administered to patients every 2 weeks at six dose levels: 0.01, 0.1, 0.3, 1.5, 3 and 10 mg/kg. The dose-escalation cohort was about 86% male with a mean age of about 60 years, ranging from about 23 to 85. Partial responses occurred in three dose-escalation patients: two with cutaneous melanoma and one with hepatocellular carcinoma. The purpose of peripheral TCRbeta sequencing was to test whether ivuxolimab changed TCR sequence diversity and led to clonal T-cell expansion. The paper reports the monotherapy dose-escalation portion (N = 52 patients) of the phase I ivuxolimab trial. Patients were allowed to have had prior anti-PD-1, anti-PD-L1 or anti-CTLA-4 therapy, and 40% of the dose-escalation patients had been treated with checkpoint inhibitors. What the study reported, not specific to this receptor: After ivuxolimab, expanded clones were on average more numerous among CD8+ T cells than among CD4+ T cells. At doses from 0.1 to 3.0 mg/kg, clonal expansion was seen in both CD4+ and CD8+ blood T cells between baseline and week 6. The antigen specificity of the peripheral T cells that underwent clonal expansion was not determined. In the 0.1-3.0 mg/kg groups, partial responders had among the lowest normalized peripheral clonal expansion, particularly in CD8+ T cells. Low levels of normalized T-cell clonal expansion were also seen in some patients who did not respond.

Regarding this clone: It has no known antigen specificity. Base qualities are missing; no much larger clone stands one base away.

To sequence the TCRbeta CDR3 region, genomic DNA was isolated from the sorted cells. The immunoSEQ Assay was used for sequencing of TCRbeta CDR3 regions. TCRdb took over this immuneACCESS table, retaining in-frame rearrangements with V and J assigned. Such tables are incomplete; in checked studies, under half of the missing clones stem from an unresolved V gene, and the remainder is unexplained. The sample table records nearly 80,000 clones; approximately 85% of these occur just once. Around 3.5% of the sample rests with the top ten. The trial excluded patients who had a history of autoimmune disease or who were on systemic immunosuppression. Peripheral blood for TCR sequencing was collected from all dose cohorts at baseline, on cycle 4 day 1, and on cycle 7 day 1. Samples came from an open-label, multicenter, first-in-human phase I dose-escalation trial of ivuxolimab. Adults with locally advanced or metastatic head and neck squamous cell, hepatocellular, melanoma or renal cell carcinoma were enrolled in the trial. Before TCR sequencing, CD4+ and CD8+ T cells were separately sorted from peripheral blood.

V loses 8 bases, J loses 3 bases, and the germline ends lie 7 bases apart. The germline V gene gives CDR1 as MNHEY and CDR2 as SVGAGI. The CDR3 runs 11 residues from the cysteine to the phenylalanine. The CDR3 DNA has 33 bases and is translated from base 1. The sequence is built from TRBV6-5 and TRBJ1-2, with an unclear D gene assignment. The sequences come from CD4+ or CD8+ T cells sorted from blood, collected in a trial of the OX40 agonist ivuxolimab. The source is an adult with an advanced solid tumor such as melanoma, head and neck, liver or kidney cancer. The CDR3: CASFSHYGYTF. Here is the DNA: TGTGCCAGCTTCAGTCACTATGGCTACACCTTC.